This T cell receptor beta chain was identified in a study of T cells in tuberculosis (dated by TCRdb to 2016 to 2019). At the level of the whole study: To characterize T cells specific for the mycobacterial lipid antigen glucose monomycolate (GMM), the study used CD1B tetramers together with high-throughput TCR immunosequencing. A South African clinical cohort compared IGRA-negative adolescents, IGRA-positive adolescents with latent tuberculosis and adults with active tuberculosis, ten per group. PBMC from patients with active tuberculosis were archived either before the start of standard anti-tuberculosis treatment or within 7 days of starting that treatment.

What this sample's time point label stands for: new active TB diagnosis, blood taken before or within 7 days of starting treatment. The active tuberculosis patients were newly diagnosed, HIV-seronegative South African adults aged 18 years or older. Active tuberculosis was confirmed by positive sputum smear microscopy and/or positive M. tuberculosis culture. Immunosequencing was performed on unsorted cryopreserved PBMC, with roughly 100,000 T cells per clinical donor covered on average. Overall results and qualifications from the work: The smaller NN-distances were partly driven by shorter CDR3-alpha lengths in active tuberculosis patients, and the difference for TCR-beta did not reach statistical significance. Which clinical samples got chosen depended on the availability of cryopreserved specimens, and the active tuberculosis cases were adults, whereas the controls were adolescents. With the diverse GMM-specific repertoire as input, a classifier achieved around 87% accuracy (AUROC 0.75 to 0.95), whereas GEM motif frequencies as input gave roughly 70% accuracy. Active tuberculosis TCR-alpha repertoires showed smaller mean NN-distances to GMM-specific TCRs than IGRA-negative controls, suggesting clonal expansion of these TCRs.

TCR libraries were generated with the immunoSEQ multiplex PCR assay, using TCR-beta and/or TCR-alpha/delta assays for each sample. The amplified TCR libraries were sequenced on the Illumina high-throughput platform. From the authors' description of their analysis: Clustering and dimensionality reduction relied on pairwise TCRdist distances among GMM-specific receptors from T cells that were either sorted ex vivo or expanded in vitro. Each clinical repertoire received a mean NN-distance score, defined as the average TCRdist to the nearest 10% of tetramer-positive reference sequences. To compute GEM TCR motif frequency, the fraction of unique TCRs matching known GEM sequences by V/J usage and CDR3 length was calculated. Active tuberculosis was classified by linear discriminant analysis with leave-one-out cross-validation, implemented in scikit-learn. TCRdb took over this immuneACCESS table, retaining in-frame rearrangements with V and J assigned. Such tables are incomplete; in checked studies, under half of the missing clones stem from an unresolved V gene, and the remainder is unexplained. V and J calls and clone size follow that table, whereas D and trimming were derived from the DNA. This sample is represented by about 40,000 clones; around 94% of them were singletons. The ten largest clonotypes hold roughly 4% of the sample.

As concerns this clone: Its target antigen remains unknown. No base quality values were provided; no much bigger clone lies one nucleotide off.

The sample was PBMCs, taken at tuberculosis diagnosis. This clonotype originated in an adult with tuberculosis.

The CDR3 here reads CASSPRTAYNEQFF. The sequenced DNA is TGCGCCAGCAGCCCTCGTACAGCCTACAATGAGCAGTTCTTC. The chain employs TRBV4-3 and TRBJ2-1, with the identity of the D gene unclear. Taken from the germline V gene, the CDR1 and CDR2 loops are LGHNA and YSLEER. Cut back by 4 bases and 2 bases, the V and J ends lie 9 bases apart. Inclusive of the bounding cysteine and phenylalanine, the CDR3 is 14 residues long. Only the CDR3 part of the read is kept: 42 bases, read in frame from the first base.